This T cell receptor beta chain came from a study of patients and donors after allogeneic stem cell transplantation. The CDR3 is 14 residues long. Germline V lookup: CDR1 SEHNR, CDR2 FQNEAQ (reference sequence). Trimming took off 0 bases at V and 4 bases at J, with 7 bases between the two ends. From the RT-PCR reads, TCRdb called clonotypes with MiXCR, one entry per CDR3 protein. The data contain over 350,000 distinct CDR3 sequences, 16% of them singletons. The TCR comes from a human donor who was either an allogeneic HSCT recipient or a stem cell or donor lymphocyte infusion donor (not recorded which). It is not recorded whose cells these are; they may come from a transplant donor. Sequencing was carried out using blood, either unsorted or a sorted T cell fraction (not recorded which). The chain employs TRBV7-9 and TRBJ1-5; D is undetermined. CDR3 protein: CASSLARSNQPQHF. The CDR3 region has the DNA TGTGCCAGCAGCTTAGCGCGGAGTAATCAGCCCCAGCATTTT.